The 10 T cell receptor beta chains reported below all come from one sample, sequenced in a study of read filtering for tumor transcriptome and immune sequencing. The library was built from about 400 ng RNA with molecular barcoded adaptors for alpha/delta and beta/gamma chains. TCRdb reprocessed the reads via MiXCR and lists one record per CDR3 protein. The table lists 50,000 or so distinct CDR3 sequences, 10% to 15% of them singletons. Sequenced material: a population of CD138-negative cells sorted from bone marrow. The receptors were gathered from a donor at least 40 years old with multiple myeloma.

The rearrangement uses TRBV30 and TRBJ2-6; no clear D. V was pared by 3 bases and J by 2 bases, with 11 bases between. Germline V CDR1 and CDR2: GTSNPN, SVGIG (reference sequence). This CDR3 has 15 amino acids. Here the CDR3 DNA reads TGTGCCTGGAGCAGACTGGGCCCTGGGGCCAACGTCCTGACTTTC. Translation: CAWSRLGPGANVLTF.

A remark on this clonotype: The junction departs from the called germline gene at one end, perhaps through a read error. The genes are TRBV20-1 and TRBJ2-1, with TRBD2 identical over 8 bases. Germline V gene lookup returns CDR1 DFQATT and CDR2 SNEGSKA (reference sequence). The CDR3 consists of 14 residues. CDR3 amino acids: CGATTLAEINEQFF. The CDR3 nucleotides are TGCGGTGCTACGACACTAGCGGAGATAAATGAGCAGTTCTTC.

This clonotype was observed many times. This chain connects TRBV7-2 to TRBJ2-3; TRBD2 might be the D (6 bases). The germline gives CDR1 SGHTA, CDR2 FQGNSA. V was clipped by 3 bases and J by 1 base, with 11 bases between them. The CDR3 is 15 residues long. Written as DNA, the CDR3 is TGTGCCAGCAGCTTCGACTCGGGGGGCACAGATACGCAGTATTTT. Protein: CASSFDSGGTDTQYF.

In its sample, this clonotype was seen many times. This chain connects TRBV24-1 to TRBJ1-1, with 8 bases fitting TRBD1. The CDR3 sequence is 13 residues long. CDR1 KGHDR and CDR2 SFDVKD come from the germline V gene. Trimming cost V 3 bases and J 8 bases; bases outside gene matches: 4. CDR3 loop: CATSDPGTGEAFF. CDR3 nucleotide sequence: TGTGCCACCAGTGATCCCGGGACAGGAGAAGCTTTCTTT.

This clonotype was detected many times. Here the CDR3 reads CASSLDQGPEAFF. DNA of the CDR3: TGTGCCAGCAGCTTAGATCAGGGGCCAGAAGCTTTCTTT. V is TRBV7-9 and J is TRBJ1-1; maybe TRBD1 (6 bases). The germline V and J ends were trimmed by 1 base and 8 bases, with 11 bases remaining between them. Germline V gene lookup returns CDR1 SEHNR and CDR2 FQNEAQ (reference sequence). The CDR3 runs 13 residues.

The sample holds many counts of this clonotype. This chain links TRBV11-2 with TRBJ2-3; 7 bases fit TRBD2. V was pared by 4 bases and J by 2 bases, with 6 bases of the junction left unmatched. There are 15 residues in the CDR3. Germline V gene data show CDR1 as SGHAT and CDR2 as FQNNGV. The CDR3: CASSSGGGITDTQYF. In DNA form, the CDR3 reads TGTGCCAGCAGCTCCGGGGGAGGGATCACAGATACGCAGTATTTT.

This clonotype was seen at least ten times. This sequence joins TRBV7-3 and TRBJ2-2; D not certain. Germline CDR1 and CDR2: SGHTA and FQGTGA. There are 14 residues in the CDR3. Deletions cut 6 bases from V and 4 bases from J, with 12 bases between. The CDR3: CASRTSHPTGELFF. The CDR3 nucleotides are TGTGCCAGCAGGACCAGCCACCCCACCGGGGAGCTGTTTTTT.

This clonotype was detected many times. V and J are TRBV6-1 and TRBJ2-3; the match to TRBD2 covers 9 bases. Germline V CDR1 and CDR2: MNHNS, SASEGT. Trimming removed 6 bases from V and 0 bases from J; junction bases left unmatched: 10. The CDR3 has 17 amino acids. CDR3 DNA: TGTGCCAGCAGACAGGCGAGACTAGCGGCTAGCACAGATACGCAGTATTTT. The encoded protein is CASRQARLAASTDTQYF.

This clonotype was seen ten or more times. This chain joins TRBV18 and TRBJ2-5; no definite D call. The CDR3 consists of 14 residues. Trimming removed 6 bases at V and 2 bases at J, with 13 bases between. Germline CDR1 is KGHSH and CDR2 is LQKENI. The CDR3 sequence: CASSAMRQQETQYF. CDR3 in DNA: TGTGCCAGCTCGGCCATGAGGCAACAAGAGACCCAGTACTTC. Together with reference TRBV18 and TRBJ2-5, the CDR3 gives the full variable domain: NAGVMQNPRHLVRRRGQEARLRCSPMKGHSHVYWYRQLPEEGLKFMVYLQKENIIDESGMPKERFSAEFPKEGPSILRIQQVVRGDSAAYFCASSAMRQQETQYFGPGTRLLVL.

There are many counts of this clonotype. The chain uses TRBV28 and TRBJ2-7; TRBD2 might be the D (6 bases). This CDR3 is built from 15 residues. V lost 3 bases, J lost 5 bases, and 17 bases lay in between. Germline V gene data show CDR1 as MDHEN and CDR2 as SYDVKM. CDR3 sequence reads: CASSLVTGVKNEQYF. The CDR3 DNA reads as TGTGCCAGCAGTTTGGTAACGGGAGTAAAGAACGAGCAGTACTTC.